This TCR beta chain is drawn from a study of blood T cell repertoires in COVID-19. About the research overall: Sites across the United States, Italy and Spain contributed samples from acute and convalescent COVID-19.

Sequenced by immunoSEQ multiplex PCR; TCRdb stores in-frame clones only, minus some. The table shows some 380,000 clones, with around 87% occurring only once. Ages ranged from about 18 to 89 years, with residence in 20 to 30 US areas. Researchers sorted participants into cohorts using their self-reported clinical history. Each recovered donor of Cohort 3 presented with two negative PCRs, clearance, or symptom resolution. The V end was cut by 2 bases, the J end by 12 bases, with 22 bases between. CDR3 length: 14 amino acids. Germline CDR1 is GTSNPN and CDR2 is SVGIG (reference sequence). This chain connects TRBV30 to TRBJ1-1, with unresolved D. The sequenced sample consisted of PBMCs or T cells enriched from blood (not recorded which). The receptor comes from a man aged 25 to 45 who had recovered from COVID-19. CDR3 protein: CAWSPMGPPRVTFF. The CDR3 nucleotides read TGTGCCTGGAGTCCTATGGGTCCTCCGCGGGTGACTTTCTTT.